The T cell receptor (beta chain) described here comes from a study of technical replicates of blood from a handful of donors. Sequenced by immunoSEQ multiplex PCR; TCRdb stores in-frame clones only, minus some. The data contain under 90,000 clones, less than 95% of them singletons. Germline CDR1 SGHRS, CDR2 YFSETQ. V lost 5 bases and J lost 5; bases outside the gene matches: 7. The CDR3 has 16 residues. The chain carries TRBV5-1 and TRBJ2-1; 13 bases fit TRBD2. This TCR came from a human donor in good health. The material sequenced was T cells isolated from PBMCs. The CDR3 sequence is CASSRGTSGTDNEQFF. The CDR3 nucleotides are TGCGCCAGCAGTCGGGGGACTAGCGGGACCGACAATGAGCAGTTCTTC.